Listed here are 26 T cell receptor beta chains from one sample, sequenced in a study of OX40 agonist ivuxolimab in advanced cancers. TCRdb's copy holds only in-frame clones and misses some; the assay was immunoSEQ multiplex PCR. The data hold 42,000 or so clones, with approximately 88% observed a single time. Sequenced here: CD4+ or CD8+ T cells sorted from blood, sampled in a trial of the OX40 agonist ivuxolimab. The receptor set was obtained from an adult with an advanced solid tumor such as melanoma, head and neck, liver or kidney cancer.

The V gene is TRBV4-3, the J gene TRBJ1-2; D ambiguous. Germline lookup yields CDR1 LGHNA and CDR2 YSLEER. V dropped 0 bases and J dropped 2 bases, with 10 bases sitting between them. The CDR3 length is 15 residues. The CDR3 DNA reads TGCGCCAGCAGCCAAGATGGCGGAGGGAACTATGGCTACACCTTC. This encodes CASSQDGGGNYGYTF.

The rearrangement uses TRBV28 and TRBJ2-7; D remains unclear. Germline loops: CDR1 MDHEN, CDR2 SYDVKM. The CDR3 contains 16 residues. Trimming took off 7 bases at V and 4 bases at J, with 23 bases between the two ends. The CDR3, as DNA: TGTGCCAGCACCTTAAGGTGGACCAATTTCCCTTACGAGCAGTACTTC. Protein: CASTLRWTNFPYEQYF.

The chain employs TRBV5-6 and TRBJ2-7; a possible D gene is TRBD2 (5 bases). V dropped 0 bases and J dropped 3 bases, with 13 bases sitting between them. The CDR3 has 15 residues. Germline loops: CDR1 SGHDT, CDR2 YYEEEE. The CDR3 loop reads CASSLGGLPLYEQYF. CDR3 DNA: TGTGCCAGCAGCTTGGGAGGGCTGCCTCTCTACGAGCAGTACTTC. The variable domain in full, with the rest retrieved from reference TRBV5-6 and TRBJ2-7, is DAGVTQSPTHLIKTRGQQVTLRCSPKSGHDTVSWYQQALGQGPQFIFQYYEEEERQRGNFPDRFSGHQFPNYSSELNVNALLLGDSALYLCASSLGGLPLYEQYFGPGTRLTVT.

This chain connects TRBV5-1 to TRBJ1-1; tentatively, D is TRBD1 (5 bases). CDR3 length equals 15 residues. Germline V gives CDR1 SGHRS, CDR2 YFSETQ. Trimming cost V 0 bases and J 7 bases, with 16 bases left between them. As DNA, the CDR3 is TGCGCCAGCAGCTTGGTTAGGGCAGGGTCGGGTGAAGCTTTCTTT. It codes for CASSLVRAGSGEAFF.

This clone is a singleton in its sample. V usage is TRBV28 and J usage is TRBJ1-2; 7 bases map to TRBD1. Unmatched junction bases numbered 10, after V lost 3 bases and J lost 3 bases. The CDR3 length is 16 residues. Germline V gene lookup returns CDR1 MDHEN and CDR2 SYDVKM. The CDR3 here is CASSFFVTGEDYGYTF. The CDR3 bases are TGTGCCAGCAGTTTTTTTGTAACAGGGGAAGACTATGGCTACACCTTC.

This chain connects TRBV13 to TRBJ2-1; no firm D call. The germline V gene encodes CDR1 PRHDT and CDR2 FYEKMQ (reference sequence). Trimming took 4 bases from V and 7 from J, leaving 8 bases between them. The CDR3 runs 12 residues. CDR3 region: CASSSTENEQFF. The CDR3 DNA reads TGTGCCAGCAGCTCAACTGAGAATGAGCAGTTCTTC.

This sequence joins TRBV6-5 and TRBJ2-3; 9 positions agree with TRBD1. V gave up 6 bases and J gave up 2 bases; unmatched junction bases: 6. The germline V gene has CDR1 MNHEY and CDR2 SVGAGI. The CDR3 totals 15 residues. The CDR3 bases are TGTGCCAGCAGATTAGAACAGGGGGCCACAGATACGCAGTATTTT. This sequence encodes CASRLEQGATDTQYF.

The V gene is TRBV10-2, the J gene TRBJ2-7; the match to TRBD1 covers 8 bases. J gave up 7 bases and V 6 bases, and 11 bases lay outside the gene matches. The germline gives CDR1 WSHSY, CDR2 SAAADI. CDR3 length equals 14 residues. In DNA form, the CDR3 reads TGCGCCAGCAGGACGGACAGGGTCTGGGGGGAGCAGTACTTC. It translates to CASRTDRVWGEQYF.

Only a few counts were recorded for this clone. The chain couples TRBV7-6 to TRBJ2-3, with 12 bases lining up with TRBD2. Germline loops: CDR1 SGHVS, CDR2 FNYEAQ. This CDR3 is 15 amino acids long. Losses at the gene ends were 1 base for V and 6 bases for J; bases not matched to a gene: 2. This CDR3 is CASSLGLAGGDTQYF. The CDR3 DNA sequence: TGTGCCAGCAGCTTAGGTCTAGCGGGAGGGGATACGCAGTATTTT.

The J gene is TRBJ1-1, the V gene TRBV2; D is unclear. Germline V gene lookup returns CDR1 SNHLY and CDR2 FYNNEI. The V gene lost 4 bases and the J gene lost 1 base, with 4 bases spanning the gap. This CDR3 is built from 12 residues. In nucleotides, the CDR3 is TGTGCCAGCAGTGTAGGGAACACTGAAGCTTTCTTT. Its translation: CASSVGNTEAFF.

The chain uses TRBV14 and TRBJ2-5; D unclear. Germline values: CDR1 SGHDN, CDR2 FVKESK. The CDR3 has 14 residues. V gave up 0 bases and J gave up 10 bases, with 15 bases separating them. CDR3 bases: TGTGCCAGCAGCCAAGAAAGTTCTGGGCTAGACCAGTACTTC. Its protein is CASSQESSGLDQYF.

The chain uses TRBV6-1 and TRBJ2-1; D is ambiguous. The CDR3 runs 14 residues. Trimming shortened V by 2 bases and J by 6 bases, and 11 bases separated the two germline ends. Germline values: CDR1 MNHNS, CDR2 SASEGT. CDR3 bases: TGTGCCAGCAGTGAAAGTTGGGCGCTCAATGAGCAGTTCTTC. Amino acid sequence: CASSESWALNEQFF.

The chain couples TRBV4-1 to TRBJ2-1; 8 bases match TRBD2. Trimming cost V 6 bases and J 4 bases; bases outside gene matches: 8. This CDR3 spans 15 amino acids. Germline values: CDR1 MGHRA, CDR2 YSYEKL. DNA of the CDR3: TGCGCCAGCAGTCCCACTAGCGGATATTACAATGAGCAGTTCTTC. It is translated as CASSPTSGYYNEQFF.

The chain links TRBV7-9 to TRBJ2-5, with 7 bases that match TRBD2. This CDR3 is 15 amino acids long. The V and J ends lost 4 bases and 5 bases, in that order; junction bases with no gene match: 10. Germline CDR1 reads SEHNR; CDR2 reads FQNEAQ (reference sequence). The CDR3 region is CASSSTTSPGETQYF. The CDR3 nucleotides are TGTGCCAGCAGCTCTACGACTAGCCCCGGGGAGACCCAGTACTTC.

CDR3 sequence (DNA): TGTGCCAGCTCAAAGGGACAGGTGCCGAACCCCTTGTGGAATGAGCAGTTCTTC. Protein: CASSKGQVPNPLWNEQFF. The chain couples TRBV18 to TRBJ2-1; TRBD1 agrees at 8 bases. Looked up from germline, CDR1 is KGHSH and CDR2 is LQKENI. The CDR3 consists of 18 residues. J lost 7 bases, V lost 5 bases, and 19 bases had no gene match. The full variable domain, rest sourced from reference TRBV18 and TRBJ2-1, is NAGVMQNPRHLVRRRGQEARLRCSPMKGHSHVYWYRQLPEEGLKFMVYLQKENIIDESGMPKERFSAEFPKEGPSILRIQQVVRGDSAAYFCASSKGQVPNPLWNEQFFGPGTRLTVL.

The chain employs TRBV11-3 and TRBJ2-1; 9 nucleotides align to TRBD1. The germline V gene encodes CDR1 SGHNT and CDR2 YENEEA. The V segment lost 5 bases and the J segment 9 bases; nucleotides outside the gene matches: 14. The CDR3 is 16 amino acids. The CDR3 DNA reads as TGTGCCAGCAGCATCTACTCGGGGGACAGGGAGGGTGAGCAGTTCTTC. The encoded protein is CASSIYSGDREGEQFF.

The J gene is TRBJ2-7, the V gene TRBV13; D unclear. The CDR3 has 13 residues. V dropped 7 bases and J dropped 5 bases, with 15 bases sitting between them. CDR1 and CDR2 from the germline V gene are PRHDT and FYEKMQ (reference sequence). The CDR3 loop is CASTLERADEQYF. CDR3 DNA sequence: TGTGCCAGCACCCTAGAACGGGCCGACGAGCAGTACTTC. The variable domain in full, with the rest retrieved from reference TRBV13 and TRBJ2-7, is AAGVIQSPRHLIKEKRETATLKCYPIPRHDTVYWYQQGPGQDPQFLISFYEKMQSDKGSIPDRFSAQQFSDYHSELNMSSLELGDSALYFCASTLERADEQYFGPGTRLTVT.

The CDR3 DNA reads as TGCGCCAGCAGTGTGGGGGGTGAGCAGTTCTTC. Encoded protein: CASSVGGEQFF. The chain recombines TRBV5-1 with TRBJ2-1, with D maybe TRBD2 (6 bases). CDR3 size: 11 residues. Germline V gene data show CDR1 as SGHRS and CDR2 as YFSETQ. With 5 bases removed from V and 9 bases from J, the gap between germline ends came to 9 bases.

CDR3 coding DNA: TGCGCCAGCAGCCCGACAACTAGCGGGAGAAGGTACGAGCAGTACTTC. Residues: CASSPTTSGRRYEQYF. V gene TRBV4-1 combines with J gene TRBJ2-7, with 11 bases aligning to TRBD2. With 4 bases clipped from V and 4 bases from J, the junction kept 9 bases outside the gene matches. This CDR3 region has 16 residues. Germline V gene sequence: CDR1 MGHRA, CDR2 YSYEKL.

V gene TRBV11-3 combines with J gene TRBJ2-3; possibly TRBD2 for D (5 bases). The CDR3 totals 15 residues. Germline CDR1 SGHNT, CDR2 YENEEA. Trimming took off 2 bases at V and 2 bases at J, with 11 bases between the two ends. In nucleotides, the CDR3 is TGTGCCAGCAGCTTAAGGCCGGGATTCACAGATACGCAGTATTTT. Its translation is CASSLRPGFTDTQYF.

The rearrangement joins TRBV4-2 to TRBJ2-6; D unresolved. V lost 0 bases to trimming and J lost 3 bases, with 6 bases between them. CDR3 length: 15 amino acids. Germline CDR1 is LGHNA and CDR2 is YNFKEQ. CDR3 sequence: CASSQEDGGANVLTF. The CDR3 DNA reads TGTGCCAGCAGCCAAGAAGACGGTGGGGCCAACGTCCTGACTTTC.

This sequence joins TRBV27 and TRBJ1-1; 7 bases line up with TRBD1. The germline V gene has CDR1 MNHEY and CDR2 SMNVEV (reference sequence). This CDR3 is 15 amino acids long. Germline trimming cut 2 bases from V and 0 bases from J; bases unmatched to any gene: 3. The CDR3 nucleotides read TGTGCCAGCAGTTTAGGGACAGAGTTGAACACTGAAGCTTTCTTT. It yields the protein CASSLGTELNTEAFF.

The rearrangement uses TRBV7-2 and TRBJ1-5; no reliable D call. Trimming took 4 bases from V and 0 from J, leaving 4 bases between them. CDR3 length equals 13 residues. Germline V gives CDR1 SGHTA, CDR2 FQGNSA. The CDR3 region is CASSSNSNQPQHF. DNA for the CDR3: TGTGCCAGCAGCTCAAATAGCAATCAGCCCCAGCATTTT.

This clone was seen a handful of times. The chain couples TRBV29-1 to TRBJ1-2, with D unclear. V was trimmed by 4 bases and J by 6 bases, leaving 9 bases between them. The germline V gene encodes CDR1 SQVTM and CDR2 ANQGSEA. This CDR3 is 11 amino acids long. CDR3 sequence reads: CSVAGLHGYTF. CDR3 DNA sequence: TGCAGCGTTGCCGGGTTGCATGGCTACACCTTC.

The chain couples TRBV7-9 to TRBJ2-3, with 7 bases lining up with TRBD2. The V gene end was trimmed by 1 base and the J gene end by 2 bases; junction bases not matched to a gene: 12. Germline V gene data show CDR1 as SEHNR and CDR2 as FQNEAQ (reference sequence). CDR3 length equals 18 residues. CDR3 DNA sequence: TGTGCCAGCAGCTTAGAAAGCGGGGTGGGAGGGCCCACAGATACGCAGTATTTT. Translating it yields CASSLESGVGGPTDTQYF.

The chain has TRBV27 and TRBJ2-1; D remains unclear. V was cut by 8 bases and J by 8 bases, with 16 bases left in between. The CDR3 is made up of 13 amino acids. Germline-derived CDR1 and CDR2 are MNHEY and SMNVEV (reference sequence). The CDR3 protein is CASRVLIADEQFF. The CDR3 region has the DNA TGTGCCAGCCGCGTTCTGATAGCAGATGAGCAGTTCTTC.